This T cell receptor (beta chain) stems from a study of breast tumors, draining lymph nodes, adjacent tissues. Regarding the study as a whole: Tumors had less TCR diversity than lymph nodes, more than nontumor tissue. Findings are consistent with lymph node origin and intratumoral expansion of most tumor T cells. Tumor and nontumor repertoires were significantly more similar in luminal-like than in basal-like breast cancer.

A single record per CDR3 protein comes from TCRdb applying MiXCR to the multiplex PCR reads. This table holds 150,000 to 200,000 distinct CDR3 sequences, around a third found once. The lymph nodes were axillary draining lymph nodes from breast cancer patients. Of note for this clonotype: Its antigen is still unknown.

CDR1 and CDR2 from the germline V gene are SEHNR and FQNEAQ (reference sequence). The CDR3 totals 13 residues. After removal of 4 bases from V and 7 bases from J, the junction contained 5 bases not matched to a gene. The chain has TRBV7-9 and TRBJ1-1, with TRBD1 matching over 8 bases. Sequencing was done on a sample of axillary lymph node tissue. This receptor was obtained from a female donor with breast cancer. Some clones in this sample may be carry-over from other donors' samples. The CDR3, as DNA: TGTGCCAGCAGCTCCACTGGACAGGGTGAAGCTTTCTTT. Protein product: CASSSTGQGEAFF. The entire variable domain, with the rest obtained from reference TRBV7-9 and TRBJ1-1, is as follows: DTGVSQNPRHKITKRGQNVTFRCDPISEHNRLYWYRQTLGQGPEFLTYFQNEAQLEKSRLLSDRFSAERPKGSFSTLEIQRTEQGDSAMYLCASSSTGQGEAFFGQGTRLTVV.